This T cell receptor (beta chain) stems from a study of cytomegalovirus exposure and HLA in healthy donors. Findings and limits, study-wide: There was a cluster of highly shared sequence variants that was likely a sequencing artifact. Researchers reported in a later analysis that a missense DCLRE1C variant was tied to TCR beta V- and J-gene trimming. Rarity characterized most TCR sequences, yet some public TCRs appeared in many donors. Immune exposure data for these donors was limited to CMV serostatus.

About this clone: Its antigen is still unknown.

Primers: 60 Vbeta forward and 13 Jbeta reverse. Produced via immunoSEQ multiplex PCR; TCRdb's table is partial and in-frame only. The repertoire has over 90,000 clones, around 68% of them found once; the top ten carry about 4.5%. Sequencing used PBMCs. The clonotype originates from a human donor in good health.

The CDR3 is CASSRGSTEAFF. The CDR3 DNA is TGCGCCAGCAGCAGGGGTAGCACTGAAGCTTTCTTT. V and J are TRBV5-1 and TRBJ1-1, with D tentatively TRBD1 (5 bases). V dropped 4 bases and J dropped 4 bases, with 8 bases sitting between them. CDR3 size: 12 residues. The germline gives CDR1 SGHRS, CDR2 YFSETQ.